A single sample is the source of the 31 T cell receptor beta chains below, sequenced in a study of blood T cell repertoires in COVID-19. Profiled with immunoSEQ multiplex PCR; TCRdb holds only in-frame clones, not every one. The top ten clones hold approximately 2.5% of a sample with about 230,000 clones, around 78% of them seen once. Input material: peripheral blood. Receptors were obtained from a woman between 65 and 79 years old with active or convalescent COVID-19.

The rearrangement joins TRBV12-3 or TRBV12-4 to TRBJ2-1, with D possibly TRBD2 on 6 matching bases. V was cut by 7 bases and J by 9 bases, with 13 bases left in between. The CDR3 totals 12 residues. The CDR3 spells CASTRDSGEQFF. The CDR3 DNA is TGTGCCAGCACCCGGGACTCCGGTGAGCAGTTCTTC.

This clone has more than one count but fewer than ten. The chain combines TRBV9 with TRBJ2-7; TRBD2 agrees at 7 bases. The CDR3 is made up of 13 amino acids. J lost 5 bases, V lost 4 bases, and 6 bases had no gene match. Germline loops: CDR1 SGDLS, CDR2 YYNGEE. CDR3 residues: CASSSGTRDEQYF. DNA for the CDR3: TGTGCCAGCAGCAGCGGGACCCGGGACGAGCAGTACTTC. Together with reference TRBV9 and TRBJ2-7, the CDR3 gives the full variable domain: DSGVTQTPKHLITATGQRVTLRCSPRSGDLSVYWYQQSLDQGLQFLIQYYNGEERAKGNILERFSAQQFPDLHSELNLSSLELGDSALYFCASSSGTRDEQYFGPGTRLTVT.

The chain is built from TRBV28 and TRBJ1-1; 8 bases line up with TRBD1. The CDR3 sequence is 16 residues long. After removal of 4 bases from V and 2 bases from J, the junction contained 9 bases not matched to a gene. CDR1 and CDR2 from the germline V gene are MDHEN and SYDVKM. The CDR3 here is CASSSPSDRGNTEAFF. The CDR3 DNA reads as TGTGCCAGCAGTTCCCCATCAGACAGGGGAAACACTGAAGCTTTCTTT.

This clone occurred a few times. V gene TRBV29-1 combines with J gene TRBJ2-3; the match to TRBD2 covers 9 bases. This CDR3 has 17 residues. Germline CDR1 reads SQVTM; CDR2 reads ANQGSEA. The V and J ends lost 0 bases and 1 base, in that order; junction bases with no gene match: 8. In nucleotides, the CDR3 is TGCAGCGTTGAAGATCATTTGGCGGGAGGGGGCACAGATACGCAGTATTTT. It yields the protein CSVEDHLAGGGTDTQYF.

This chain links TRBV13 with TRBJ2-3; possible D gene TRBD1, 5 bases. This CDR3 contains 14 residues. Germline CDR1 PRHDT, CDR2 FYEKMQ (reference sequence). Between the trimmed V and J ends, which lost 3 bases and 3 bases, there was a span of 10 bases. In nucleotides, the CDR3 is TGTGCCAGCAGCTTGGGCCAGGGAACAGATACGCAGTATTTT. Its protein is CASSLGQGTDTQYF.

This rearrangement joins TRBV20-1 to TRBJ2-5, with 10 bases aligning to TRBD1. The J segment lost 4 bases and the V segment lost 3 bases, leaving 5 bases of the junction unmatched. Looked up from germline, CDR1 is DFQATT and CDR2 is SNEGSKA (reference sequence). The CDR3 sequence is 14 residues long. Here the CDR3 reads CSASRGTGAETQYF. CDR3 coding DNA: TGCAGTGCTAGTCGTGGGACAGGGGCAGAGACCCAGTACTTC.

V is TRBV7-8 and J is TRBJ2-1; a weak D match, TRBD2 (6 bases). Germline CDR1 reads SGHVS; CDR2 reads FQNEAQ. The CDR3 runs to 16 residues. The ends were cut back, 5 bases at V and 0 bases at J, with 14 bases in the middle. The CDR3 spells CASSPSGWNSYNEQFF. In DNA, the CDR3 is TGTGCCAGCAGCCCCAGCGGGTGGAACTCCTACAATGAGCAGTTCTTC. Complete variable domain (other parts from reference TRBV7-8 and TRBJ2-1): GAGVSQSPRYKVAKRGQDVALRCDPISGHVSLFWYQQALGQGPEFLTYFQNEAQLDKSGLPSDRFFAERPEGSVSTLKIQRTQQEDSAVYLCASSPSGWNSYNEQFFGPGTRLTVL.

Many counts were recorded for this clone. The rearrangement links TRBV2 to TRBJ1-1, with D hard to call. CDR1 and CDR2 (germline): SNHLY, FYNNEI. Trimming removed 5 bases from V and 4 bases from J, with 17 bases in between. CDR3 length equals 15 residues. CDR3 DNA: TGTGCCAGCAGTAACAGACTCAGCGGGAGCACTGAAGCTTTCTTT. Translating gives CASSNRLSGSTEAFF.

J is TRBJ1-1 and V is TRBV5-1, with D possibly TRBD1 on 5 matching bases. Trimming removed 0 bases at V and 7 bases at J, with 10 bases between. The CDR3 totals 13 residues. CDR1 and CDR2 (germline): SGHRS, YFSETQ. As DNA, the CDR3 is TGCGCCAGCAGCTTGGAAGGGGTTAATGAAGCTTTCTTT. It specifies CASSLEGVNEAFF.

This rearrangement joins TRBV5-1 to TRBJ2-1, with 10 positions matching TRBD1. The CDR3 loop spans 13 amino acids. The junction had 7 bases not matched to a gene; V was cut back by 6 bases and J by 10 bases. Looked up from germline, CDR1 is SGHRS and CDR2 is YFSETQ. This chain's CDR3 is CASTGTGVLEQFF. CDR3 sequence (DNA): TGCGCCAGCACTGGGACAGGGGTTCTGGAGCAGTTCTTC.

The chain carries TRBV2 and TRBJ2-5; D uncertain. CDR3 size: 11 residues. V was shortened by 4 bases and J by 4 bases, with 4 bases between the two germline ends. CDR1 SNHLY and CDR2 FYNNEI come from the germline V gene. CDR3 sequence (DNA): TGTGCCAGCAGTGTATCAGAGACCCAGTACTTC. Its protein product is CASSVSETQYF.

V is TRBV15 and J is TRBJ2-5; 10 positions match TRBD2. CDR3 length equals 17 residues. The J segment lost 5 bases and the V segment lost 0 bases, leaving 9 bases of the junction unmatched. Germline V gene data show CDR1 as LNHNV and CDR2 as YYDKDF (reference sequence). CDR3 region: CATSRDRGSGGAETQYF. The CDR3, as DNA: TGTGCCACCAGCAGAGATAGGGGAAGCGGGGGGGCGGAGACCCAGTACTTC.

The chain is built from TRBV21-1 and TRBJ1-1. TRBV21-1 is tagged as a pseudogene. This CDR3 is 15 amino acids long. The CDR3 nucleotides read TGTGCCAGCAGCACCCCGGGGTGCTCGGGCACTGAAGCTTTCTTT. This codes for CASSTPGCSGTEAFF.

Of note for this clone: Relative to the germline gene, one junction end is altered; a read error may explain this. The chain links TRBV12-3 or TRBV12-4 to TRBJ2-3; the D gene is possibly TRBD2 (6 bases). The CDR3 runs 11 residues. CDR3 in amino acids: CAGSGGDTQYF. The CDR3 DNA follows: TGTGCCGGCAGTGGAGGGGATACGCAGTATTTT.

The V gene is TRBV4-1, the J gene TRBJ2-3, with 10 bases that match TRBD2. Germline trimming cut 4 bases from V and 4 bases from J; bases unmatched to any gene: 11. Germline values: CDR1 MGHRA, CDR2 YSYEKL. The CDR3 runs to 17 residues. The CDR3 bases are TGCGCCAGCAGCCCAAGAGGTACAGCGGGAGGGCCAGATACGCAGTATTTT. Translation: CASSPRGTAGGPDTQYF.

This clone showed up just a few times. The CDR3 loop reads CATQRREGRNEQYF. The DNA for the CDR3 is TGTGCCACCCAGAGGAGGGAGGGCCGCAACGAGCAGTACTTC. The rearrangement links TRBV19 to TRBJ2-7; 7 bases map to TRBD2. CDR1 and CDR2 (germline): LNHDA, SQIVND (reference sequence). The CDR3 sequence is 14 residues long. The junction had 14 bases not matched to a gene; V was cut back by 10 bases and J by 5 bases.

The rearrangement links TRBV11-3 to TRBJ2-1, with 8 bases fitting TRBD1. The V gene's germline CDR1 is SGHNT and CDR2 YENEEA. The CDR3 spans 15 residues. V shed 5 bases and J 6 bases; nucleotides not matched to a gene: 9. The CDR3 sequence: CASSIRDRYPNEQFF. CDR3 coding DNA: TGTGCCAGCAGCATTCGGGACAGGTACCCCAATGAGCAGTTCTTC.

CDR3 nucleotides: TGTGCCAGCAGACCCGAGGGCCGACGACTAATCGGCGGCTACACCTTC. This gives the protein CASRPEGRRLIGGYTF. The chain employs TRBV28 and TRBJ1-2, with D unresolved. Germline V gives CDR1 MDHEN, CDR2 SYDVKM. Trimming shortened V by 6 bases and J by 8 bases, and 25 bases separated the two germline ends. There are 16 residues in the CDR3.

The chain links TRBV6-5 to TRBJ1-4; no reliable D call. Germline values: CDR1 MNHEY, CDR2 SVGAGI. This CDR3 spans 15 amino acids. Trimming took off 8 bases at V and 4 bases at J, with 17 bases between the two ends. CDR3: CASARGAAYNEKLFF. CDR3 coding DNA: TGTGCCAGCGCCCGGGGAGCAGCCTATAATGAAAAACTGTTTTTT.

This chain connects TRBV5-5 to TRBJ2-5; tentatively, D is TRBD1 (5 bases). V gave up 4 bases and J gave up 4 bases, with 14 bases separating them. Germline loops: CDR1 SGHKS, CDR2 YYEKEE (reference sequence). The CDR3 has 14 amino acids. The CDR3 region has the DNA TGTGCCAGCAGCCCTGGACATTCTTTAGAGACCCAGTACTTC. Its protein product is CASSPGHSLETQYF.

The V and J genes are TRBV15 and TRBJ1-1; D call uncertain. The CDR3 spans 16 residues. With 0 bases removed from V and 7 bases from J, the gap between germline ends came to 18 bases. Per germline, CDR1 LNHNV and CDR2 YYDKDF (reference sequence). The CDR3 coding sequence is TGTGCCACCAGCAGAGATGGGTGGGCGGGAAGTGATGAAGCTTTCTTT. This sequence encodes CATSRDGWAGSDEAFF.

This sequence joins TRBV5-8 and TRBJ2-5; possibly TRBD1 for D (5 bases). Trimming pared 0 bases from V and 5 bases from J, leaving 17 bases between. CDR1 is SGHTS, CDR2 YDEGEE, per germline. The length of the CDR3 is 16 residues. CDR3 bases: TGTGCCAGCAGCTTGGCCTATACAGGCTCGAGTGAGACCCAGTACTTC. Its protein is CASSLAYTGSSETQYF.

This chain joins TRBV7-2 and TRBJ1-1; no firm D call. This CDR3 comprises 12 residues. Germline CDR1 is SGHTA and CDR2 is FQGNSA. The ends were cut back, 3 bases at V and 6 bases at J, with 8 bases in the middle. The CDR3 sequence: CASSFRRSEAFF. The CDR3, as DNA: TGTGCCAGCAGCTTCAGGCGCTCTGAAGCTTTCTTT.

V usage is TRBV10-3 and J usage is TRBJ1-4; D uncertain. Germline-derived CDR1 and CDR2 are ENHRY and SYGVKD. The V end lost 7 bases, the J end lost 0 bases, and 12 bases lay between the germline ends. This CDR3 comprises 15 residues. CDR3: CAITPNGATNEKLFF. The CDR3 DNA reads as TGTGCCATCACTCCAAACGGTGCAACTAATGAAAAACTGTTTTTT.

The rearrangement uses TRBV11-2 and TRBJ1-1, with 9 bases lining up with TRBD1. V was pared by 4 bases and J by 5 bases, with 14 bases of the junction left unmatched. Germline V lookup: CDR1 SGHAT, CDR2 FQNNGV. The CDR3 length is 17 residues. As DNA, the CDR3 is TGTGCCAGCAGCTCCCGGTTTCGGACAGGGGAAAATACTGAAGCTTTCTTT. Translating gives CASSSRFRTGENTEAFF.

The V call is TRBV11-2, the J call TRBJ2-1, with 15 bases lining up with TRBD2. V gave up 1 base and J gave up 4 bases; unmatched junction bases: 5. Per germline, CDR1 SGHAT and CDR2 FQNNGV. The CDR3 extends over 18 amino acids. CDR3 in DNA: TGTGCCAGCAGCTTAGTTGGACTAGCGGGAGGGTCTTACAATGAGCAGTTCTTC. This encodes CASSLVGLAGGSYNEQFF.

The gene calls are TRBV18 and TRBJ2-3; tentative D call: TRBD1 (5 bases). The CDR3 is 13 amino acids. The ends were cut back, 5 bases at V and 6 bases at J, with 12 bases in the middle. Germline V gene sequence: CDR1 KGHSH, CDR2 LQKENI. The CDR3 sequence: CASSATPGDTQYF. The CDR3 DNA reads TGTGCCAGCTCAGCAACCCCAGGGGATACGCAGTATTTT.

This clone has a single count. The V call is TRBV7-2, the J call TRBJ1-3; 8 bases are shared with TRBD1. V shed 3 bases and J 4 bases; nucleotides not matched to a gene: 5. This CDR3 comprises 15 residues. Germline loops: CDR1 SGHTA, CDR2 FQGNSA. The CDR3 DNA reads TGTGCCAGCAGCTTGGACAGGGCGAAGGGAAACACCATATATTTT. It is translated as CASSLDRAKGNTIYF.

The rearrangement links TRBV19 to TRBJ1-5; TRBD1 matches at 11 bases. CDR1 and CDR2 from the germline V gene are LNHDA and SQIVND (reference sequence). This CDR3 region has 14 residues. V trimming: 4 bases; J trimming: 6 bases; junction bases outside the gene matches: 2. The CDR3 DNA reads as TGTGCCAGTAGTAGGGGACAGGGGGGTCAGCCCCAGCATTTT. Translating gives CASSRGQGGQPQHF.

CDR3 protein: CASSYRGGQSEQYF. CDR3 bases: TGTGCCAGCAGCTATCGGGGGGGCCAATCCGAGCAGTACTTC. The gene calls are TRBV5-4 and TRBJ2-7, with 8 bases identical to TRBD2. Germline V gives CDR1 SGHNT, CDR2 YYREEE (reference sequence). V dropped 3 bases and J dropped 6; count of bases not matched to a gene: 8. The length of the CDR3 is 14 residues.

Here the CDR3 reads CASSLTGGSNYEQYF. The CDR3 DNA sequence: TGTGCCAGCTCACTCACGGGCGGGAGCAACTACGAGCAGTACTTC. This chain uses TRBV18 with TRBJ2-7, with 7 bases aligning to TRBD2. The V gene end was trimmed by 4 bases and the J gene end by 3 bases; junction bases not matched to a gene: 9. This CDR3 is 15 amino acids long. Germline-derived CDR1 and CDR2 are KGHSH and LQKENI. Using reference TRBV18 and TRBJ2-7 for the parts outside the CDR3, the full variable domain is NAGVMQNPRHLVRRRGQEARLRCSPMKGHSHVYWYRQLPEEGLKFMVYLQKENIIDESGMPKERFSAEFPKEGPSILRIQQVVRGDSAAYFCASSLTGGSNYEQYFGPGTRLTVT.